The clone carrying this T cell receptor (beta chain) has ten or more counts. The data originate from a study of regulatory T cells in long-lasting Graves disease. Time point meaning: newly diagnosed GD, antithyroid drugs for less than 3 months. There was RNA extracted from PBMCs, and the TCR library was made from it. Looked up from germline, CDR1 is MNHEY and CDR2 is SMNVEV (reference sequence). The CDR3 is 16 residues long. Trimming cost V 4 bases and J 1 base; bases outside gene matches: 8. Sequencing libraries for TCR beta were prepared with iRepertoire HTBI primers and Arm-PCR of CDR3 regions. Each CDR3 protein gets one entry after TCRdb re-called the multiplex PCR reads with MiXCR. The sample consists of 400,000 to 500,000 distinct CDR3 sequences, under 15% of them appearing once. These data were likewise used in another study, on T cells in Graves' hyperthyroidism and ophthalmopathy.

The receptor comes from a woman aged 25-40 years with Graves disease. This specimen was peripheral blood mononuclear cells (PBMCs), taken at new diagnosis, from a patient treated with antithyroid drugs. V and J are TRBV27 and TRBJ1-2, with 8 bases aligning to TRBD1. CDR3 sequence: CASSYGQGSINYGYTF. CDR3 coding DNA: TGTGCCAGCAGTTATGGACAGGGAAGTATTAACTATGGCTACACCTTC.